These 27 T cell receptor beta chains were sequenced from one sample in a study of blood T cell repertoires in COVID-19. Data came from immunoSEQ multiplex PCR; TCRdb stores just in-frame clones and leaves some out. The sample contains a few hundred thousand clones, less than 90% of which appear only once. Material: peripheral blood. The receptors derive from a man aged 55 to 70 who had recovered from COVID-19.

The chain combines TRBV5-5 with TRBJ1-2, with 9 bases fitting TRBD1. Germline V gives CDR1 SGHKS, CDR2 YYEKEE (reference sequence). The J segment lost 4 bases and the V segment lost 3 bases, leaving 4 bases of the junction unmatched. This CDR3 spans 14 amino acids. The CDR3 region has the DNA TGTGCCAGCAGCTCAGACAGGGGGATCTATGGCTACACCTTC. It encodes CASSSDRGIYGYTF. Using reference TRBV5-5 and TRBJ1-2 for the parts outside the CDR3, the full variable domain is DAGVTQSPTHLIKTRGQQVTLRCSPISGHKSVSWYQQVLGQGPQFIFQYYEKEERGRGNFPDRFSARQFPNYSSELNVNALLLGDSALYLCASSSDRGIYGYTFGSGTRLTVV.

The J gene is TRBJ2-7, the V gene TRBV3-1 (or the pseudogene TRBV3-2); 7 bases are shared with TRBD2. V dropped 5 bases and J dropped 0; count of bases not matched to a gene: 1. CDR3 size: 13 residues. Germline lookup yields CDR1 LGHDT and CDR2 YNNKEL (reference sequence). Here the CDR3 reads CASSWGGSYEQYF. The DNA for the CDR3 is TGTGCCAGCAGCTGGGGGGGCTCCTACGAGCAGTACTTC.

This clone was observed a handful of times. The rearrangement links TRBV27 to TRBJ2-7; 10 bases are shared with TRBD1. V was pared by 6 bases and J by 0 bases, with 11 bases of the junction left unmatched. Germline loops: CDR1 MNHEY, CDR2 SMNVEV (reference sequence). The CDR3 contains 17 residues. As DNA, the CDR3 is TGTGCCAGCAGCCCGGGACAGGGGTCTCCTAGCTCCTACGAGCAGTACTTC. Amino acid sequence: CASSPGQGSPSSYEQYF.

The chain joins TRBV24-1 to TRBJ2-1, with 12 bases lining up with TRBD2. Germline CDR1 reads KGHDR; CDR2 reads SFDVKD. Trimming cost V 4 bases and J 7 bases; bases outside gene matches: 7. The CDR3 totals 16 residues. DNA of the CDR3: TGTGCCACCAGTGACCCGACTAGCGGGAGCTTGAATGAGCAGTTCTTC. This gives the protein CATSDPTSGSLNEQFF.

The V and J genes are TRBV5-5 and TRBJ2-1, with D perhaps TRBD2 (5 bases). The CDR3 is 14 residues long. Germline-derived CDR1 and CDR2 are SGHKS and YYEKEE (reference sequence). With 4 bases removed from V and 4 bases from J, the gap between germline ends came to 12 bases. The CDR3 loop reads CASSIERTYNEQFF. CDR3 in DNA: TGTGCCAGCAGCATTGAGCGGACTTACAATGAGCAGTTCTTC.

This chain connects TRBV5-4 to TRBJ2-7, with TRBD2 identical over 10 bases. Trimming took 0 bases from V and 5 from J; bases not matched to a gene: 5. The CDR3 is 15 residues long. Germline CDR1 reads SGHNT; CDR2 reads YYREEE (reference sequence). The CDR3 DNA sequence: TGTGCCAGCAGCTTGGGGGGGGGACTAGCGAACGAGCAGTACTTC. Protein product: CASSLGGGLANEQYF.

The V gene is TRBV10-3, the J gene TRBJ1-5; TRBD1 aligns across 7 bases. V trimming: 8 bases; J trimming: 3 bases; junction bases outside the gene matches: 7. Germline assignment: CDR1 ENHRY and CDR2 SYGVKD. This CDR3 comprises 14 residues. The DNA of the CDR3 is TGTGCCATCGGACAGGAAACGACCAATCAGCCCCAGCATTTT. Protein sequence: CAIGQETTNQPQHF.

The chain has TRBV6-1 and TRBJ1-2, with D perhaps matching TRBD1 (6 bases). Trimming removed 1 base at V and 7 bases at J, with 13 bases between. The CDR3 contains 14 residues. Germline lookup yields CDR1 MNHNS and CDR2 SASEGT. CDR3 region: CASSEGPGDLGYTF. The CDR3 DNA is TGTGCCAGCAGTGAAGGTCCAGGGGACCTTGGCTACACCTTC.

This chain connects TRBV30 to TRBJ2-3, with D unresolved. Germline values: CDR1 GTSNPN, CDR2 SVGIG (reference sequence). V was cut by 5 bases and J by 1 base, with 7 bases left in between. CDR3 length equals 12 residues. The CDR3 here is CAWSPGTDTQYF. For the CDR3, the DNA is TGTGCCTGGTCCCCTGGCACAGATACGCAGTATTTT.

The chain combines TRBV7-9 with TRBJ1-2; 9 bases match TRBD1. The CDR3 is 15 amino acids. Trimming cost V 10 bases and J 1 base; bases outside gene matches: 10. Germline V gives CDR1 SEHNR, CDR2 FQNEAQ (reference sequence). CDR3 nucleotide sequence: TGTGCCACCGAACCACAGGGGGCGGTTAACTATGGCTACACCTTC. Residues: CATEPQGAVNYGYTF.

V and J are TRBV12-5 and TRBJ1-1; D not certain. This CDR3 has 17 amino acids. Germline V lookup: CDR1 LGHNT, CDR2 FRNRAP. Trimming shortened V by 0 bases and J by 0 bases, and 14 bases separated the two germline ends. CDR3 residues: CASGLVLGAEMNTEAFF. The CDR3 DNA sequence: TGTGCTAGTGGTTTGGTATTGGGCGCAGAGATGAACACTGAAGCTTTCTTT.

The chain couples TRBV3-1 (or the pseudogene TRBV3-2) to TRBJ2-5, with 7 bases fitting TRBD2. Germline trimming cut 6 bases from V and 1 base from J; bases unmatched to any gene: 8. Per the germline V gene, CDR1 is LGHDT and CDR2 is YNNKEL (reference sequence). This CDR3 comprises 15 residues. The CDR3 is CASRRLAAVQETQYF. The DNA for the CDR3 is TGTGCCAGCAGGCGACTAGCAGCTGTCCAAGAGACCCAGTACTTC.

The gene calls are TRBV19 and TRBJ1-5; TRBD1 is a possible D gene (5 bases). The CDR3 sequence is 14 residues long. Trimming pared 6 bases from V and 0 bases from J, leaving 9 bases between. Germline loops: CDR1 LNHDA, CDR2 SQIVND (reference sequence). For the CDR3, the DNA is TGTGCCAGTAGAGGGGATTATAGCAATCAGCCCCAGCATTTT. Encoded protein: CASRGDYSNQPQHF.

This chain uses TRBV2 with TRBJ1-6, with D tentatively TRBD1 (5 bases). V gave up 6 bases and J gave up 5 bases, with 17 bases separating them. CDR1 is SNHLY, CDR2 FYNNEI, per germline. The CDR3 sequence is 16 residues long. The DNA for the CDR3 is TGTGCCAGCAGCGCGGGACGGACGGACAATAATTCACCCCTCCACTTT. This translates into CASSAGRTDNNSPLHF.

The rearrangement joins TRBV21-1 to TRBJ2-7; the table calls TRBD1, which could not be checked here. TRBV21-1 is described as a pseudogene. CDR3 length: 13 residues. CDR3 bases: TGTGCCAGCCCCTCGGACAGTACTTACGAGCAGTACTTC. Its translation is CASPSDSTYEQYF.

The chain is built from TRBV20-1 and TRBJ1-5, with 10 positions matching TRBD1. J lost 0 bases, V lost 6 bases, and 11 bases had no gene match. Germline CDR1 reads DFQATT; CDR2 reads SNEGSKA (reference sequence). This CDR3 spans 17 amino acids. Here the CDR3 DNA reads TGCAGTGCGAGTAGGGTGACAGGGGGCGATAGCAATCAGCCCCAGCATTTT. Translating gives CSASRVTGGDSNQPQHF.

The chain joins TRBV7-9 to TRBJ2-3; D is ambiguous. Trimming took 5 bases from V and 2 from J, leaving 8 bases between them. CDR3 length: 13 residues. Germline loops: CDR1 SEHNR, CDR2 FQNEAQ (reference sequence). The CDR3 DNA sequence: TGTGCCAGCAGCATACTCTTCACAGATACGCAGTATTTT. It encodes CASSILFTDTQYF. Full variable domain (remainder filled in from reference TRBV7-9 and TRBJ2-3): DTGVSQNPRHKITKRGQNVTFRCDPISEHNRLYWYRQTLGQGPEFLTYFQNEAQLEKSRLLSDRFSAERPKGSFSTLEIQRTEQGDSAMYLCASSILFTDTQYFGPGTRLTVL.

The chain joins TRBV6-6 to TRBJ1-2, with TRBD1 as a possible D gene (5 bases). This CDR3 has 16 residues. V lost 2 bases and J lost 0, with 13 bases in between. CDR1 is MNHNY, CDR2 SVGAGI, per germline (reference sequence). This CDR3 is CASSYGSGRPNYGYTF. The CDR3 DNA sequence: TGTGCCAGCAGTTACGGCTCAGGGCGACCTAACTATGGCTACACCTTC.

The chain has TRBV24-1 and TRBJ1-5, with a weak D call TRBD1 (5 bases). The CDR3 is made up of 15 amino acids. V dropped 3 bases and J dropped 0 bases, with 8 bases sitting between them. Germline V lookup: CDR1 KGHDR, CDR2 SFDVKD. The CDR3 DNA reads TGTGCCACCAGTGATATAGGGGATAGCAATCAGCCCCAGCATTTT. This gives the protein CATSDIGDSNQPQHF.

In this sample, this clone turned up a few times. The V gene is TRBV18, the J gene TRBJ1-1; TRBD1 matches 7 bases. Trimming took 3 bases from V and 1 from J; bases not matched to a gene: 5. Germline lookup yields CDR1 KGHSH and CDR2 LQKENI. This CDR3 has 15 residues. The CDR3 loop reads CASSPPTGKNTEAFF. CDR3 nucleotide sequence: TGTGCCAGCTCACCTCCGACAGGGAAGAACACTGAAGCTTTCTTT.

The chain combines TRBV3-1 (or the pseudogene TRBV3-2) with TRBJ2-1; 9 nucleotides agree with TRBD2. Germline V gives CDR1 LGHDT, CDR2 YNNKEL (reference sequence). The junction had 5 bases not matched to a gene; V was cut back by 3 bases and J by 8 bases. This CDR3 contains 14 residues. The CDR3 loop reads CASSQGTSFDEQFF. In nucleotides, the CDR3 is TGTGCCAGCAGCCAGGGGACTAGCTTTGATGAGCAGTTCTTC.

V and J are TRBV5-1 and TRBJ1-4, with 9 bases matching TRBD1. The CDR3 has 19 residues. Germline V CDR1 and CDR2: SGHRS, YFSETQ. J gave up 7 bases and V 2 bases, and 18 bases lay outside the gene matches. The CDR3 bases are TGCGCCAGCAGCTTTTCTGCGGTGGGACAGGGTTTTCCAGGTGAAAAACTGTTTTTT. Its translation is CASSFSAVGQGFPGEKLFF.

The chain carries TRBV28 and TRBJ2-7; 8 bases line up with TRBD1. Germline trimming cut 2 bases from V and 8 bases from J; bases unmatched to any gene: 11. The CDR3 covers 15 residues. Per germline, CDR1 MDHEN and CDR2 SYDVKM. CDR3 protein: CASSLGRAGGSQQYF. CDR3 in DNA: TGTGCCAGCAGTTTAGGTCGGGCAGGGGGCTCCCAGCAGTACTTC. The variable domain in full, completed from reference TRBV28 and TRBJ2-7, reads DVKVTQSSRYLVKRTGEKVFLECVQDMDHENMFWYRQDPGLGLRLIYFSYDVKMKEKGDIPEGYSVSREKKERFSLILESASTNQTSMYLCASSLGRAGGSQQYFGPGTRLTVT.

This chain joins TRBV5-6 and TRBJ2-7; the D gene is possibly TRBD2 (5 bases). The CDR3 runs to 14 residues. Trimming left V 0 bases short and J 0 bases short, with 7 bases between. Germline V CDR1 and CDR2: SGHDT, YYEEEE. CDR3: CASSLGAGSYEQYF. CDR3 DNA: TGTGCCAGCAGCTTGGGGGCGGGCTCCTACGAGCAGTACTTC.

The chain links TRBV21-1 to TRBJ2-3; the table calls TRBD1, which could not be checked here. TRBV21-1 is recorded as a pseudogene. The CDR3 is made up of 13 amino acids. The CDR3 spells CASSGGQGFEQYF. The CDR3 coding sequence is TGTGCCAGCAGCGGCGGACAGGGGTTCGAGCAGTATTTT.

J is TRBJ1-5 and V is TRBV6-2 or TRBV6-3, with D possibly matching TRBD1 (5 bases). The CDR3 sequence is 15 residues long. Trimming shortened V by 6 bases and J by 4 bases, and 16 bases separated the two germline ends. CDR1 and CDR2 (germline): MNHEY, SVGEGT. The DNA of the CDR3 is TGTGCCAGCAGCACGAGACAGATCCGAAATCAGCCCCAGCATTTT. It encodes CASSTRQIRNQPQHF.

V is TRBV24-1 and J is TRBJ2-7; D unclear. V was clipped by 4 bases and J by 0 bases, with 15 bases between them. Germline V gene sequence: CDR1 KGHDR, CDR2 SFDVKD. The CDR3 is made up of 16 amino acids. In nucleotides, the CDR3 is TGTGCCACCAGTGACCCTCCGGTAAAATCCTCCTACGAGCAGTACTTC. Protein product: CATSDPPVKSSYEQYF.